This T cell receptor (beta chain) was recorded in a study of cytomegalovirus exposure and HLA in healthy donors. Study results and limitations: Within a later analysis, the majority of CMV-associated TCR beta chains appeared HLA-restricted. By HLA locus, TCR association rates varied in a later analysis, with DRB1 showing the most and HLA-C the fewest. Accurate predictions that matched the HLA-A and HLA-B alleles of most subjects were reportedly made from TCR beta sequences.

The PCR used 60 Vbeta and 13 Jbeta primers. Measured with immunoSEQ multiplex PCR; TCRdb has only the in-frame clones, and not every one. The table shows approximately 40,000 clones, with around 82% occurring only once. Trimming at V came to 5 bases and at J to 4 bases, leaving 2 bases not matched to a gene. Germline CDR1 is MRHNA and CDR2 is SNTAGT. The CDR3 has 13 amino acids. As for this clone: The antigen is not known.

This chain links TRBV6-4 with TRBJ1-5; 7 positions agree with TRBD1. Sequencing was carried out using PBMCs. This TCR came from a woman aged 18-35 years in good health and CMV-seropositive. The DNA of the CDR3 is TGTGCCAGCAGTCCGACAGGGAATCAGCCCCAGCATTTT. Encoded protein: CASSPTGNQPQHF.